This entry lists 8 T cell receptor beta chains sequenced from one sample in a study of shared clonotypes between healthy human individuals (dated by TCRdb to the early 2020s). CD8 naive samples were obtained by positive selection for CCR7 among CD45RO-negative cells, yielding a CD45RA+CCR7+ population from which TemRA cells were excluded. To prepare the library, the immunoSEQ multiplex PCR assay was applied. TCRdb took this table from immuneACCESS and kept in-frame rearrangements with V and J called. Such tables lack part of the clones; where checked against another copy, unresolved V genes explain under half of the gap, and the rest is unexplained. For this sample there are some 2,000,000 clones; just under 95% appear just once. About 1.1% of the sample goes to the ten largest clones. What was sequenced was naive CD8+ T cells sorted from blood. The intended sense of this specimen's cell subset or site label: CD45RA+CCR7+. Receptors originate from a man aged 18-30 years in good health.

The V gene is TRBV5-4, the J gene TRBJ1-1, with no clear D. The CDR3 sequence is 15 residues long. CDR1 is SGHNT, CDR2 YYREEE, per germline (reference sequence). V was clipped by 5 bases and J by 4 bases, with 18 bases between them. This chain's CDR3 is CASRPDVLGGTEAFF. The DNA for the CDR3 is TGTGCCAGCAGACCCGACGTTCTGGGTGGCACTGAAGCTTTCTTT.

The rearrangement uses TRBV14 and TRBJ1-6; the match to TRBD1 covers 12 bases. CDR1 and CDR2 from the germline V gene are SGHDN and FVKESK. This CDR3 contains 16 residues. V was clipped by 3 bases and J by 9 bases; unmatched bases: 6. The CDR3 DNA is TGTGCCAGCAGCCAGGGGGGACAGGGGGCTCTTTCACCCCTCCACTTT. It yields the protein CASSQGGQGALSPLHF.

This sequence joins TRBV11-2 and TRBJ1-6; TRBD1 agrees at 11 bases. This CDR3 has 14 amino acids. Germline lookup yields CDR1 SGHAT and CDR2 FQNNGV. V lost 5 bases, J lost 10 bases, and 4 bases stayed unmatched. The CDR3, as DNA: TGTGCCAGCAGCCTTGGGACAGGGGGATCACCCCTCCACTTT. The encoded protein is CASSLGTGGSPLHF.

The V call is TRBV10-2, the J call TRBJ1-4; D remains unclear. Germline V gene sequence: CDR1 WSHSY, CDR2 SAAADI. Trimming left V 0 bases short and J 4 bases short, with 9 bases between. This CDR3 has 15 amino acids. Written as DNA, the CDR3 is TGCGCCAGCAGTGAGTCGAGGGCAGTTAATGAAAAACTGTTTTTT. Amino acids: CASSESRAVNEKLFF.

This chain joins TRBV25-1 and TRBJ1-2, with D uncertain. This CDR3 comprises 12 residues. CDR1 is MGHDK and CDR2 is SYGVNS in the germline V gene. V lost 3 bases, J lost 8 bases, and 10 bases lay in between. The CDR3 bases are TGTGCCAGCAGTGACTGGGTGAGCGGCTACACCTTC. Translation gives CASSDWVSGYTF.

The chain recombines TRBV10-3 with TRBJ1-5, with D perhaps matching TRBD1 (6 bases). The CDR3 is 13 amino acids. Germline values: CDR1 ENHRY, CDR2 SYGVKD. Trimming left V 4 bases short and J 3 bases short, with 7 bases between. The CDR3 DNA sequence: TGTGCCATCAGTGGGGACAACAATCAGCCCCAGCATTTT. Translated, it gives CAISGDNNQPQHF.

CDR3 bases: TGTGCCAGCAGCCAAGAGGAACTGAACACCGGGGAGCTGTTTTTT. Translation gives CASSQEELNTGELFF. J is TRBJ2-2 and V is TRBV4-2, with D unresolved. Germline V CDR1 and CDR2: LGHNA, YNFKEQ. The CDR3 has 15 residues. V lost 0 bases, J lost 1 base, and 6 bases lay in between.

The CDR3 DNA is TGTGCCAGCAGTCTCAGGGGCTTCAGCTCCTACGAGCAGTACTTC. Its protein product is CASSLRGFSSYEQYF. The chain links TRBV27 to TRBJ2-7, with TRBD1 as a possible D gene (6 bases). With 5 bases removed from V and 0 bases from J, the gap between germline ends came to 14 bases. Germline values: CDR1 MNHEY, CDR2 SMNVEV (reference sequence). The CDR3 runs 15 residues.